The table lists the clone carrying this T cell receptor (beta chain) with a few counts. Its antigen is as yet unknown. These data come from a study of tumor-infiltrating lymphocytes in localized non-small cell lung cancer. The overall study: Some samples were collected after neoadjuvant chemotherapy; smokers, never-smokers and several histologies were included. Points from the study as a whole: Recurrence-free survival showed no association with tumor T-cell fraction.

Produced via immunoSEQ multiplex PCR; TCRdb's table is partial and in-frame only. The sample lists about 23,000 clones; just under 70% were seen once. The TCR sequence derives from a human donor with non-small cell lung cancer. The sequenced material came from lung tumor tissue.

The CDR3 region is CASRRGPVWDEQYF. In DNA, the CDR3 is TGTGCCAGCAGGAGGGGTCCGGTTTGGGACGAGCAGTACTTC. This chain connects TRBV27 to TRBJ2-7, with D perhaps TRBD1 or TRBD2 (5 bases each). The CDR3 length is 14 residues. Germline V gene data show CDR1 as MNHEY and CDR2 as SMNVEV (reference sequence). Trimming took off 6 bases at V and 5 bases at J, with 17 bases between the two ends.